These 6 T cell receptor beta chains originate from one sample sequenced in a study of cytomegalovirus exposure and HLA in healthy donors. The study ran its PCR with 60 Vbeta and 13 Jbeta primers. Generated by immunoSEQ multiplex PCR, the TCRdb table keeps only in-frame clones and is missing some. This table holds 100,000 to 150,000 clones. Sequenced: PBMCs. The receptors come from a man in his thirties or forties in good health and CMV-seronegative.

The V and J genes are TRBV5-1 and TRBJ1-5; D not resolved. The V end was cut by 1 base, the J end by 7 bases, with 6 bases between. The CDR3 contains 12 residues. Per germline, CDR1 SGHRS and CDR2 YFSETQ. The CDR3 DNA reads as TGCGCCAGCAGCTTGACGGGGCAGCCCCAGCATTTT. It is translated as CASSLTGQPQHF.

The rearrangement uses TRBV4-3 and TRBJ2-5; D is perhaps TRBD2 (6 bases). This CDR3 is 14 amino acids long. V lost 3 bases to trimming and J lost 7 bases, with 15 bases between them. Germline loops: CDR1 LGHNA, CDR2 YSLEER. CDR3 sequence: CASSQGGPGWTQYF. The CDR3 bases are TGCGCCAGCAGCCAGGGAGGACCCGGTTGGACCCAGTACTTC.

The chain combines TRBV30 with TRBJ1-1; D call uncertain. Per germline, CDR1 GTSNPN and CDR2 SVGIG (reference sequence). The CDR3 loop spans 13 amino acids. The V gene lost 2 bases and the J gene lost 5 bases, with 12 bases spanning the gap. This chain's CDR3 is CAWSYVGRTEAFF. The CDR3 nucleotides are TGTGCCTGGAGTTACGTCGGGAGGACTGAAGCTTTCTTT. The whole variable domain, filled in from reference TRBV30 and TRBJ1-1, reads SQTIHQWPATLVQPVGSPLSLECTVEGTSNPNLYWYRQAAGRGLQLLFYSVGIGQISSEVPQNLSASRPQDRQFILSSKKLLLSDSGFYLCAWSYVGRTEAFFGQGTRLTVV.

This chain uses TRBV7-6 with TRBJ2-5; 10 nucleotides match TRBD2. Trimming at V came to 3 bases and at J to 4 bases, leaving 5 bases not matched to a gene. The CDR3 is 15 residues long. The germline gives CDR1 SGHVS, CDR2 FNYEAQ. The CDR3 DNA sequence: TGTGCCAGCAGCTTGGGTCTAGCGGGAGTAGAGACCCAGTACTTC. Its protein is CASSLGLAGVETQYF. The complete variable domain, with remaining parts taken from reference TRBV7-6 and TRBJ2-5, reads GAGVSQSPRYKVTKRGQDVALRCDPISGHVSLYWYRQALGQGPEFLTYFNYEAQQDKSGLPNDRFSAERPEGSISTLTIQRTEQRDSAMYRCASSLGLAGVETQYFGPGTRLLVL.

The gene calls are TRBV5-6 and TRBJ2-7; a possible D gene is TRBD2 (5 bases). Germline lookup yields CDR1 SGHDT and CDR2 YYEEEE. V was cut by 4 bases and J by 2 bases, with 13 bases left in between. The CDR3 is 14 amino acids. In nucleotides, the CDR3 is TGTGCCAGCAGCCCAATTCCCGGGGCCTACGAGCAGTACTTC. Translating it yields CASSPIPGAYEQYF.

With respect to this clone: This sample also contains other DNA sequences that code for the same CDR3. CDR3 sequence (DNA): TGCGCCAGCAGCTTGGGTAGCTCCTACGAGCAGTACTTC. This gives the protein CASSLGSSYEQYF. This sequence joins TRBV5-1 and TRBJ2-7; D gene ambiguous. This CDR3 is built from 13 residues. Germline loops: CDR1 SGHRS, CDR2 YFSETQ. V was cut by 0 bases and J by 0 bases, with 4 bases left in between.